The T cell receptor beta chain described here comes from a study of cytomegalovirus exposure and HLA in healthy donors. Everyone who donated was a healthy bone marrow donor. The germline gives CDR1 SQVTM, CDR2 ANQGSEA. Trimming shortened V by 4 bases and J by 5 bases, and 7 bases separated the two germline ends. The CDR3 contains 11 residues. This clone turned up a few times. Antigen unknown. The identical CDR3 is also encoded by other nucleotide sequences in the sample. Study conclusions and caveats: In an earlier analysis, about 87% or about 30%: the productive usage of most TCR beta V segments. Donors belonging to an Asian-associated ancestry cluster reportedly showed fewer N-insertions in productive TCRs than the approximately 690-donor mean, according to what a later analysis found.

The PCR made use of 60 Vbeta and 13 Jbeta primers. Measured with immunoSEQ multiplex PCR; TCRdb has only the in-frame clones, and not every one. Here the sample spans approximately 170,000 clones, around 80% being singletons. The V and J genes are TRBV29-1 and TRBJ2-3; a possible D gene is TRBD1 (6 bases). Sequenced input: PBMCs. This sequence originates from a boy aged 2 to 10 in good health and CMV-seronegative. CDR3 nucleotides: TGCAGCGTTGCCAGGGGAGATACGCAGTATTTT. This sequence encodes CSVARGDTQYF.